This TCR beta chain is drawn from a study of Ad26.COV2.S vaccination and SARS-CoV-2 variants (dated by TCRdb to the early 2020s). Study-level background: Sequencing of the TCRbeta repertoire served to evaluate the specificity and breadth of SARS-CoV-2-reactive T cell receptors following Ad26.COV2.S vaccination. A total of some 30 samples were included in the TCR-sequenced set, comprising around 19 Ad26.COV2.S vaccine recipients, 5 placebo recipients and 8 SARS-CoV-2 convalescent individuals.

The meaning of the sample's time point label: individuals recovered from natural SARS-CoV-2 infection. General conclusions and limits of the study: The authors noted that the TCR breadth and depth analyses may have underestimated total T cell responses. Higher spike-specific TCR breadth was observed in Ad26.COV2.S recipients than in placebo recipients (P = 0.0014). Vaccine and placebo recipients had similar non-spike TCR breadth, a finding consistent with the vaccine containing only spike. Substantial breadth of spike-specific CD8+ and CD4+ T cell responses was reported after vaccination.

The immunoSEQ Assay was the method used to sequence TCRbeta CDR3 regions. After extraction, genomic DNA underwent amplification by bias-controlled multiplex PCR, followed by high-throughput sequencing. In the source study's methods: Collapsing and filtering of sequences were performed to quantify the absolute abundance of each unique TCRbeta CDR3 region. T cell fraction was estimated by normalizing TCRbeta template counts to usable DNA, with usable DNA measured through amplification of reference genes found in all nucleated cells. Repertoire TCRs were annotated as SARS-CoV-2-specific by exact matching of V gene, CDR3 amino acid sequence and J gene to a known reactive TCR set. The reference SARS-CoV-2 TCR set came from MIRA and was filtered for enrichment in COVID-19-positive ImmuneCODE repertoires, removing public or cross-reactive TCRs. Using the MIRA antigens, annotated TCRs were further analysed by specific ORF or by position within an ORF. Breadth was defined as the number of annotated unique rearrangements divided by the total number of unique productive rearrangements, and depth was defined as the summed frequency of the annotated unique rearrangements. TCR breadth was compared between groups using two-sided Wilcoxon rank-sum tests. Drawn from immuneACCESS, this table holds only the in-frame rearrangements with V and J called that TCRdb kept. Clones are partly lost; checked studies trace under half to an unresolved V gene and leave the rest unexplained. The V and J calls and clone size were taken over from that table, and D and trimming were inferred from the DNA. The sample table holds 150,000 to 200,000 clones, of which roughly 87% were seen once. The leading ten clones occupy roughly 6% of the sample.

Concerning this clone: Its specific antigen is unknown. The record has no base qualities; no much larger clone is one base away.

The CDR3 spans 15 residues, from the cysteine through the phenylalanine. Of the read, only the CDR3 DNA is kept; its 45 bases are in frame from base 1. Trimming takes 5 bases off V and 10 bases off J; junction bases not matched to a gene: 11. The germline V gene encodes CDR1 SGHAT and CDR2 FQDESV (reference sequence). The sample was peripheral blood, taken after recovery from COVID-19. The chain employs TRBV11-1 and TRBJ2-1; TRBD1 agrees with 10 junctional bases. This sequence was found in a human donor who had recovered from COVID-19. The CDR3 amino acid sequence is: CASSPTGTGEGEQFF. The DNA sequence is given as TGTGCCAGCAGCCCTACCGGGACAGGGGAGGGGGAGCAGTTCTTC. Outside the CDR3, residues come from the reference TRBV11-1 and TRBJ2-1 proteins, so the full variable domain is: EAEVAQSPRYKITEKSQAVAFWCDPISGHATLYWYRQILGQGPELLVQFQDESVVDDSQLPKDRFSAERLKGVDSTLKIQPAELGDSAMYLCASSPTGTGEGEQFFGPGTRLTVL.